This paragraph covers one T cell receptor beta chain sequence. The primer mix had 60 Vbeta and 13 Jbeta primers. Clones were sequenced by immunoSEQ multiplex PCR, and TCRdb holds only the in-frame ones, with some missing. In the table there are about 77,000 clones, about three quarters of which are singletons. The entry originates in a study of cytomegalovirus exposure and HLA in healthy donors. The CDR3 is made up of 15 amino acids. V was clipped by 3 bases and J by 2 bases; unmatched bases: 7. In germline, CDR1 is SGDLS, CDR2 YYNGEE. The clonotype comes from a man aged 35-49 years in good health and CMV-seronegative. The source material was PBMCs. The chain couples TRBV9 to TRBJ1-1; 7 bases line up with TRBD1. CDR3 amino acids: CASSAPDRINTEAFF. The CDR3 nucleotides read TGTGCCAGCAGCGCACCGGACAGGATAAACACTGAAGCTTTCTTT.